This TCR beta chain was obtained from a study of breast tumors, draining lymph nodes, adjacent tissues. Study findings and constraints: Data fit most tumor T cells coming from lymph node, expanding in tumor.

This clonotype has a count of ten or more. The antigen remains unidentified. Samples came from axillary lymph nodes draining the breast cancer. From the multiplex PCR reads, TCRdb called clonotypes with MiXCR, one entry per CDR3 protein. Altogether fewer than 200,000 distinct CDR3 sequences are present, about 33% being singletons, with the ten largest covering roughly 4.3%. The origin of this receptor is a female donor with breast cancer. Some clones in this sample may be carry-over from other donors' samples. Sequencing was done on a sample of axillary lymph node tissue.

The CDR3 protein is CASSIRPSGGNEQFF. DNA of the CDR3: TGTGCCAGTAGTATTCGGCCTAGCGGGGGGAATGAGCAGTTCTTC. V is TRBV19 and J is TRBJ2-1, with 11 bases fitting TRBD2. This CDR3 region has 15 residues. CDR1 LNHDA and CDR2 SQIVND come from the germline V gene (reference sequence). Trimming took 3 bases from V and 7 from J; bases not matched to a gene: 5. Full variable domain (outside the CDR3, taken from reference TRBV19 and TRBJ2-1): DGGITQSPKYLFRKEGQNVTLSCEQNLNHDAMYWYRQDPGQGLRLIYYSQIVNDFQKGDIAEGYSVSREKKESFPLTVTSAQKNPTAFYLCASSIRPSGGNEQFFGPGTRLTVL.